This T cell receptor beta chain was sequenced during a study of monozygotic twins with inflammatory bowel disease (dated by TCRdb to between 2018 and 2021). About the investigation overall: A total of about 28 monozygotic twin pairs were included in the full study, comprising nine German pairs (four IBD-concordant, five IBD-discordant) and 19 IBD-discordant Danish pairs. Within discordant pairs, disease-associated traits were sought mainly by comparing IBD patients with their genetically identical healthy co-twins. Each individual had, on average, about 151 000 unique TCRalpha sequences and 181 000 unique TCRbeta sequences available for analysis.

Of note for this clonotype: The antigen this receptor binds is unknown.

To prepare the library, 5' RACE was applied. Preparation of each TCR library used 3,000 to 3,500 ng of total RNA. cDNA was synthesized with SMARTScribe reverse transcriptase in eight separate reactions per sample. During cDNA synthesis, template switching was used to introduce unique molecular identifiers that contained a 6-nucleotide sample barcode. TCRalpha and TCRbeta cDNA was amplified in two nested PCRs of approximately 17 and 9 cycles, and bead purification was carried out after each PCR. Before amplification, the cDNA was treated with uracil DNA-glycosylase and purified using the QIAquick PCR purification kit. The second PCR was the step at which Illumina TruSeq-compatible adapters and sample-specific barcodes were added. TapeStation and Qubit were used to check library quality and concentration, and 5 to 5.5 ng of each library was pooled. Pooled libraries were sequenced on an Illumina HiSeq2500 single-index Rapid Run with 2 x 100 bp reads and custom sequencing primers. In the paper's pipeline: PCR and sequencing errors were corrected by UMI-based consensus assembly using MiGEC version 1.2.6. MiXCR version 2.1.1 was used for V(D)J alignment, clonotype assembly and CDR3 extraction. To normalise gene usage, clonotype sharing and MAIT/NKT TCR abundance, the analysis used the top 1000, 10 000 and 20 000 clonotypes per sample. Diversity was computed as the inverse Simpson index with the vegan R package after downsampling to 27 000 UMIs. Paired Mann-Whitney U tests on discordant twin pairs were used, with Benjamini-Hochberg multiple-testing correction. The reads went through TCRdb reprocessing, and each CDR3 protein sequence gets one entry with no DNA. The V and J calls were not made by the authors but by TCRdb's processing. The table for this sample records approximately 400,000 distinct CDR3 sequences. Around 2.3% of the sample goes to the ten largest clones.

Paper-wide results and their limitations: No difference in repertoire similarity was observed between concordant and discordant twins, possibly owing to limited statistical power. IBD patients had lower TCRbeta repertoire diversity, measured by the inverse Simpson index, than their healthy co-twins. Because patients received different immunosuppressive treatments, the repertoires may have picked up extra background noise and variability between individuals. IBD patients shared fewer clonotypes with other individuals than healthy twins did, most markedly in patients showing signs of disease activity. The results gave no support for a single strong signal or clonotype linked to IBD. Different T cell subtypes could not be distinguished in the analysis.

The CDR3, from cysteine to phenylalanine, totals 13 residues. The protein alone is recorded here. For CDR1 and CDR2, the germline V gene lists WSHSY and SAAADI. A roughly 2.5 ml peripheral blood sample was drawn into PAXgene tubes per donor and stored at -80°C. Total RNA was isolated from whole blood with the PAXgene blood miRNA kit on an automated QIAcube, without T cell sorting. Peripheral blood from monozygotic twin pairs, either concordant or discordant for inflammatory bowel disease, underwent deep TCRalpha and TCRbeta repertoire profiling that used unique molecular barcoding. Smoking habits were recorded for all twin pairs, with individuals classified as current, former or never smokers.

The sample was blood. The TCR originated in a human donor with ulcerative colitis or Crohn's disease, or a healthy co-twin of an affected twin (not recorded which). This chain is built from TRBV10-2 and TRBJ2-3. CDR3 protein: CASRQPSTDTQYF.